The 26 T cell receptor beta chains listed next were all sequenced from one sample in a study of T cells expressing NK-cell markers. TCRdb re-analyzed the 5' RACE reads; it lists each CDR3 protein once, without DNA. The sample data list 440,000 or so distinct CDR3 sequences. Specimen: blood T cells: a sorted CD56 or NKG2C T cell subset, CD4+ or CD8+ T cells, or bulk PBMC T cells (not recorded which). These receptors originate from a woman between 18 and 69 years old in good health.

V gene TRBV12-3 or TRBV12-4 combines with J gene TRBJ1-6; checking the TCRdb D call of TRBD1 is not possible without DNA. The CDR3 is 15 residues long. CDR3 amino acids: CASSLRTGVTSPLHF.

Here the CDR3 reads CASSQSRPAYNEQFF. The V and J genes are TRBV23-1 and TRBJ2-1; the TCRdb call, TRBD2, lacks DNA for checking. Being an ORF, TRBV23-1 has a function that is uncertain. This CDR3 has 15 residues.

The V and J genes are TRBV28 and TRBJ2-7; the TRBD2 assignment by TCRdb is unverifiable without DNA. Germline V gene lookup returns CDR1 MDHEN and CDR2 SYDVKM. The CDR3 extends over 14 amino acids. The CDR3 here is CASRRAGGNYEQYF.

This rearrangement joins TRBV5-1 to TRBJ2-5; absent DNA, TCRdb's TRBD2 call cannot be checked. The length of the CDR3 is 15 residues. Germline CDR1 reads SGHRS; CDR2 reads YFSETQ. The CDR3 reads CASIQSGGAAETQYF.

The chain has TRBV12-3 or TRBV12-4 and TRBJ2-2; TCRdb proposes TRBD1, but this gene call is untestable without DNA. This CDR3 is 15 amino acids long. CDR3: CASRLDGRNTGELFF.

This chain links TRBV20-1 with TRBJ1-6; the TCRdb D gene call, TRBD1, has no DNA to confirm it. CDR3 size: 16 residues. Germline CDR1 DFQATT, CDR2 SNEGSKA (reference sequence). CDR3 region: CSAPIRDRNINSPLHF.

This rearrangement joins TRBV9 to TRBJ1-1; TCRdb reports TRBD1, a call that lacks DNA to check it against. From germline, CDR1 is SGDLS and CDR2 YYNGEE. The CDR3 has 19 amino acids. The CDR3 loop is CASCKTGRSSSLSSPEAFF.

The genes are TRBV6-5 and TRBJ2-7; TCRdb returns TRBD2, unconfirmable since there is no DNA. CDR3 length: 16 residues. Germline CDR1 reads MNHEY; CDR2 reads SVGAGI. CDR3 amino acids: CASQLTSGISSYEQYF.

V gene TRBV20-1 combines with J gene TRBJ2-1; checking the TCRdb D call of TRBD1 is not possible without DNA. Germline V lookup: CDR1 DFQATT, CDR2 SNEGSKA (reference sequence). This CDR3 spans 16 amino acids. CDR3 in amino acids: CSARGGSGGHEDEQFF.

The chain recombines TRBV12-3 or TRBV12-4 with TRBJ2-3; TCRdb's assignment of TRBD1 cannot be checked, as there is no DNA. The CDR3 spans 12 residues. The CDR3: CASRLPPDTQYF.

The V call is TRBV27, the J call TRBJ2-7; the D gene TCRdb calls, TRBD1, cannot be checked with no DNA. Germline-derived CDR1 and CDR2 are MNHEY and SMNVEV (reference sequence). The CDR3 runs to 14 residues. The CDR3 here is CASRPGTGNHEQYF.

The V call is TRBV4-3, the J call TRBJ2-3; the TRBD2 assignment by TCRdb is unverifiable without DNA. The CDR3 contains 15 residues. CDR1 and CDR2 from the germline V gene are LGHNA and YSLEER. CDR3 sequence reads: CASSQDLAGTDTQYF.

J is TRBJ2-5 and V is TRBV7-2. In germline, CDR1 is SGHTA, CDR2 FQGNSA. CDR3 length: 15 residues. The CDR3 loop reads CASSLRSRTQETQYF.

The chain joins TRBV6-5 to TRBJ2-1; TCRdb indicates TRBD2, and absent DNA this call remains unverified. This CDR3 has 16 residues. The germline V gene encodes CDR1 MNHEY and CDR2 SVGAGI. Here the CDR3 reads CASSYVTSGGYNEQFF.

The chain recombines TRBV12-3 or TRBV12-4 with TRBJ2-3; TCRdb outputs TRBD1, but without DNA this stays unchecked. CDR3 length: 14 residues. Here the CDR3 reads CASTLGGSTDTQYF.

The rearrangement links TRBV11-2 to TRBJ2-2; TCRdb reports TRBD2, a call that lacks DNA to check it against. The CDR3 runs to 14 residues. The germline gives CDR1 SGHAT, CDR2 FQNNGV. This CDR3 reads CASSSRLAGVELFF.

V gene TRBV5-1 combines with J gene TRBJ2-3. Looked up from germline, CDR1 is SGHRS and CDR2 is YFSETQ. The CDR3 sequence is 15 residues long. The CDR3 loop reads CASSLGQAQRDTQYF.

The V gene is TRBV12-3 or TRBV12-4, the J gene TRBJ2-7; TCRdb proposes TRBD1, but this gene call is untestable without DNA. The CDR3 spans 17 residues. The CDR3 reads CASSLASTGGRGPEQYF.

This chain links TRBV3-1 with TRBJ1-2; TCRdb picks TRBD1, but there is no DNA to check that call. Germline V lookup: CDR1 LGHDT, CDR2 YNNKEL (reference sequence). This CDR3 contains 14 residues. CDR3: CASSQQTGIYGYTF.

The chain joins TRBV7-2 to TRBJ2-7; TCRdb's D call of TRBD2 is untestable without DNA. Germline CDR1 is SGHTA and CDR2 is FQGNSA. The CDR3 totals 15 residues. CDR3 protein: CASSLQPASGYEQYF.

The gene calls are TRBV29-1 and TRBJ2-1; TCRdb designates TRBD1, a call that cannot be tested without DNA. Per the germline V gene, CDR1 is SQVTM and CDR2 is ANQGSEA. CDR3 length: 13 residues. The chain's CDR3 is CSVGVRVWNEQFF.

The gene calls are TRBV20-1 and TRBJ2-3; TCRdb proposes TRBD2, but this gene call is untestable without DNA. This CDR3 comprises 15 residues. CDR1 is DFQATT, CDR2 SNEGSKA, per germline (reference sequence). The CDR3 protein is CSAPGTSGHTDTQYF.

The CDR3 reads CASSSAGTSSYNEQFF. The chain employs TRBV7-2 and TRBJ2-1; there is no DNA to check the TCRdb D call of TRBD2. Germline loops: CDR1 SGHTA, CDR2 FQGNSA. This CDR3 region has 16 residues. The whole variable domain, filled in from reference TRBV7-2 and TRBJ2-1, reads GAGVSQSPSNKVTEKGKDVELRCDPISGHTALYWYRQSLGQGLEFLIYFQGNSAPDKSGLPSDRFSAERTGGSVSTLTIQRTQQEDSAVYLCASSSAGTSSYNEQFFGPGTRLTVL.

The CDR3 loop reads CASRGQGARDTEAFF. V gene TRBV6-1 combines with J gene TRBJ1-1; TCRdb selects TRBD1, and the lack of DNA leaves this call unchecked. Germline lookup yields CDR1 MNHNS and CDR2 SASEGT. This CDR3 contains 15 residues.

The CDR3 spells CASSLALSGTGEETQYF. The rearrangement joins TRBV7-6 to TRBJ2-5; the TCRdb D gene call, TRBD1, has no DNA to confirm it. The CDR3 consists of 17 residues. The V gene's germline CDR1 is SGHVS and CDR2 FNYEAQ. Combining the CDR3 with reference TRBV7-6 and TRBJ2-5 gives the whole variable domain GAGVSQSPRYKVTKRGQDVALRCDPISGHVSLYWYRQALGQGPEFLTYFNYEAQQDKSGLPNDRFSAERPEGSISTLTIQRTEQRDSAMYRCASSLALSGTGEETQYFGPGTRLLVL.

The gene calls are TRBV6-1 and TRBJ1-1. This CDR3 is built from 13 residues. Germline V gene data show CDR1 as MNHNS and CDR2 as SASEGT. The CDR3 loop is CASSERMADEAFF.